The next 30 T cell receptor beta chains were all read from a single sample in a study of T cells expressing NK-cell markers. TCRdb re-called the 5' RACE reads and catalogs CDR3 proteins one per entry, DNA excluded. This sample's table has approximately 150,000 distinct CDR3 sequences. The sequenced sample was blood T cells: a sorted CD56 or NKG2C T cell subset, CD4+ or CD8+ T cells, or bulk PBMC T cells (not recorded which). All receptors derive from a man aged 18 to 29 in good health.

This sequence joins TRBV19 and TRBJ1-4; TCRdb outputs TRBD1, but without DNA this stays unchecked. The CDR3 sequence is 17 residues long. Germline CDR1 and CDR2: LNHDA and SQIVND (reference sequence). The CDR3 is CASSIDLGGTGNEKLFF.

V usage is TRBV12-3 or TRBV12-4 and J usage is TRBJ2-5; lacking DNA, the TRBD1 call made by TCRdb goes unchecked. This CDR3 comprises 15 residues. The CDR3 loop is CASTLTTSPQETQYF.

The V and J genes are TRBV7-9 and TRBJ2-5; TCRdb reports TRBD1, a call that lacks DNA to check it against. In germline, CDR1 is SEHNR, CDR2 FQNEAQ (reference sequence). This CDR3 spans 13 amino acids. CDR3 in amino acids: CASESGVAETQYF.

The chain combines TRBV11-2 with TRBJ2-5; TCRdb picks TRBD2, but there is no DNA to check that call. The V gene's germline CDR1 is SGHAT and CDR2 FQNNGV. This CDR3 has 15 residues. The CDR3: CASSLVAGVMETQYF.

This chain uses TRBV4-1 with TRBJ1-2; TCRdb calls TRBD1, which cannot be checked without DNA. Germline lookup yields CDR1 MGHRA and CDR2 YSYEKL. The CDR3 contains 17 residues. The CDR3 reads CASSQTQGAGSNYGYTF.

The V call is TRBV20-1, the J call TRBJ2-5; without DNA, the TCRdb call of TRBD2 cannot be checked. The germline CDR1 and CDR2 sequences are DFQATT and SNEGSKA (reference sequence). CDR3 size: 15 residues. The CDR3 loop reads CSADLKIPSGSTQYF.

This chain joins TRBV12-3 or TRBV12-4 and TRBJ2-2; the D call of TRBD1 rests on TCRdb alone, since no DNA is present to check it. The CDR3 covers 16 residues. CDR3 amino acids: CASRSLQGANTGELFF.

The rearrangement links TRBV4-1 to TRBJ1-5; TCRdb's D call of TRBD1 is untestable without DNA. The germline CDR1 and CDR2 sequences are MGHRA and YSYEKL. This CDR3 region has 15 residues. The CDR3 loop is CASSQDLTGWQPQHF.

This sequence joins TRBV5-4 and TRBJ1-1. The germline V gene encodes CDR1 SGHNT and CDR2 YYREEE (reference sequence). The CDR3 runs to 12 residues. This CDR3 reads CASSVGLTEAFF.

The gene calls are TRBV9 and TRBJ2-7; TCRdb's assignment of TRBD1 cannot be checked, as there is no DNA. Germline CDR1 is SGDLS and CDR2 is YYNGEE. The CDR3 is 16 amino acids. This CDR3 is CASSPKWGQNSYEQYF.

The chain is built from TRBV28 and TRBJ2-2; TCRdb designates TRBD2, a call that cannot be tested without DNA. The V gene's germline CDR1 is MDHEN and CDR2 SYDVKM. The CDR3 extends over 17 amino acids. CDR3 protein: CASTWTSGTLYTGELFF.

The chain couples TRBV12-5 to TRBJ2-1; TCRdb's D call of TRBD2 is untestable without DNA. Looked up from germline, CDR1 is LGHNT and CDR2 is FRNRAP. The CDR3 has 15 amino acids. This CDR3 is CASGLVEASVDEQFF. Drawing the rest from reference TRBV12-5 and TRBJ2-1, the complete variable domain is DARVTQTPRHKVTEMGQEVTMRCQPILGHNTVFWYRQTMMQGLELLAYFRNRAPLDDSGMPKDRFSAEMPDATLATLKIQPSEPRDSAVYFCASGLVEASVDEQFFGPGTRLTVL.

This chain joins TRBV29-1 and TRBJ1-1. The CDR3 is 12 amino acids. Per germline, CDR1 SQVTM and CDR2 ANQGSEA. This CDR3 reads CSVGHSNTEAFF.

This rearrangement joins TRBV27 to TRBJ2-1; TCRdb calls TRBD2, which cannot be checked without DNA. The V gene's germline CDR1 is MNHEY and CDR2 SMNVEV (reference sequence). This CDR3 has 13 amino acids. This chain's CDR3 is CASRGDYGVEQFF.

The rearrangement joins TRBV7-9 to TRBJ2-5; the TCRdb call, TRBD2, lacks DNA for checking. The CDR3 covers 16 residues. Germline V CDR1 and CDR2: SEHNR, FQNEAQ (reference sequence). This CDR3 reads CASSLGTSGLQETQYF. The full variable domain, its missing parts supplied by reference TRBV7-9 and TRBJ2-5, is DTGVSQNPRHKITKRGQNVTFRCDPISEHNRLYWYRQTLGQGPEFLTYFQNEAQLEKSRLLSDRFSAERPKGSFSTLEIQRTEQGDSAMYLCASSLGTSGLQETQYFGPGTRLLVL.

CDR3 residues: CASSSSGQLNTEAFF. The chain is built from TRBV27 and TRBJ1-1; TCRdb names TRBD1, which stays unverified in the absence of DNA. CDR3 size: 15 residues. Looked up from germline, CDR1 is MNHEY and CDR2 is SMNVEV (reference sequence).

The rearrangement uses TRBV7-9 and TRBJ2-5. Germline values: CDR1 SEHNR, CDR2 FQNEAQ (reference sequence). The CDR3 spans 12 residues. The CDR3 loop reads CASTLYQETQYF.

J is TRBJ2-7 and V is TRBV5-1. The CDR3 totals 12 residues. From germline, CDR1 is SGHRS and CDR2 YFSETQ. The CDR3 here is CASSLAIYEQYF.

The chain carries TRBV11-2 and TRBJ2-5. CDR1 is SGHAT, CDR2 FQNNGV, per germline. The CDR3 contains 15 residues. The CDR3 loop reads CASSLEYSAVETQYF.

This chain connects TRBV5-1 to TRBJ1-1. CDR1 and CDR2 from the germline V gene are SGHRS and YFSETQ. There are 16 residues in the CDR3. CDR3 residues: CASSLEPDTQNTEAFF. Drawing the rest from reference TRBV5-1 and TRBJ1-1, the complete variable domain is KAGVTQTPRYLIKTRGQQVTLSCSPISGHRSVSWYQQTPGQGLQFLFEYFSETQRNKGNFPGRFSGRQFSNSRSEMNVSTLELGDSALYLCASSLEPDTQNTEAFFGQGTRLTVV.

This sequence joins TRBV25-1 and TRBJ1-2; TCRdb's assignment of TRBD1 cannot be checked, as there is no DNA. The CDR3 runs 11 residues. Germline CDR1 MGHDK, CDR2 SYGVNS. CDR3 protein: CASKGGHGYTF.

The rearrangement links TRBV12-3 or TRBV12-4 to TRBJ2-3; the TRBD1 assignment by TCRdb is unverifiable without DNA. The CDR3 runs to 15 residues. The CDR3 reads CASSFRDSYTDTQYF.

The genes are TRBV23-1 and TRBJ2-1; TCRdb calls TRBD1, which cannot be checked without DNA. TRBV23-1 is an ORF, and what it does is uncertain. The CDR3 is 18 residues long. CDR3 in amino acids: CASSQPILKGQLYNEQFF.

This rearrangement joins TRBV9 to TRBJ2-3. Looked up from germline, CDR1 is SGDLS and CDR2 is YYNGEE. The CDR3 is 16 amino acids. CDR3 amino acids: CASSAQRTASTDTQYF.

The chain uses TRBV11-1 and TRBJ2-5. From germline, CDR1 is SGHAT and CDR2 FQDESV (reference sequence). This CDR3 is 14 amino acids long. The CDR3 is CASSLVLVQETQYF.

V and J are TRBV3-1 and TRBJ2-1; TCRdb calls TRBD2, which cannot be checked without DNA. The germline gives CDR1 LGHDT, CDR2 YNNKEL (reference sequence). This CDR3 contains 14 residues. The chain's CDR3 is CASSPPALDNEQFF.

This sequence joins TRBV24-1 and TRBJ2-1; TCRdb's D gene call, TRBD1, goes unchecked for lack of DNA. CDR1 and CDR2 from the germline V gene are KGHDR and SFDVKD. CDR3 length: 13 amino acids. CDR3 amino acids: CATTAGRGDEQFF.

The chain has TRBV12-3 or TRBV12-4 and TRBJ1-1; TCRdb's assignment of TRBD1 cannot be checked, as there is no DNA. This CDR3 is built from 14 residues. CDR3 sequence: CASSPGGVGTEAFF.

V is TRBV6-1 and J is TRBJ2-2; with no DNA, the TCRdb D assignment of TRBD1 cannot be verified. The CDR3 consists of 14 residues. Germline CDR1 reads MNHNS; CDR2 reads SASEGT. CDR3 sequence reads: CASGGPGATGELFF.

The chain carries TRBV12-3 or TRBV12-4 and TRBJ2-6; TCRdb picks TRBD1, but there is no DNA to check that call. This CDR3 is 16 amino acids long. The CDR3 here is CASSPRQPSGANVLTF.